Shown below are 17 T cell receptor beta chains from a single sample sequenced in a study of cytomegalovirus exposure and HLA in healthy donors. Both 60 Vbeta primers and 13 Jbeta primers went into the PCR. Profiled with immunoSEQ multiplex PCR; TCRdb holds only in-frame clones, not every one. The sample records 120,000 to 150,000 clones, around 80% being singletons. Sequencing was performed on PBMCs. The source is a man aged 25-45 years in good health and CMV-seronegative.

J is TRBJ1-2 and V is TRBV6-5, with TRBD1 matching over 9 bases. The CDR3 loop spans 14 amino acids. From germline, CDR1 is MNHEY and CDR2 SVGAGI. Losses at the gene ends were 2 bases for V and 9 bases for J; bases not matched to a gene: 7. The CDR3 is CASSYRGQGHSYTF. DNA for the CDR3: TGTGCCAGCAGTTACCGGGGACAGGGTCATAGCTACACCTTC.

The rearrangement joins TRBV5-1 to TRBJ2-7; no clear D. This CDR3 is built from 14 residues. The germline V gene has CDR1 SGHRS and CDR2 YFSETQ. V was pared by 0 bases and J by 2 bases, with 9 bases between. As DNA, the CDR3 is TGCGCCAGCAGCTTGGACAGATTACCCTACGAGCAGTACTTC. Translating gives CASSLDRLPYEQYF. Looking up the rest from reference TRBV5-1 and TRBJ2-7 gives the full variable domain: KAGVTQTPRYLIKTRGQQVTLSCSPISGHRSVSWYQQTPGQGLQFLFEYFSETQRNKGNFPGRFSGRQFSNSRSEMNVSTLELGDSALYLCASSLDRLPYEQYFGPGTRLTVT.

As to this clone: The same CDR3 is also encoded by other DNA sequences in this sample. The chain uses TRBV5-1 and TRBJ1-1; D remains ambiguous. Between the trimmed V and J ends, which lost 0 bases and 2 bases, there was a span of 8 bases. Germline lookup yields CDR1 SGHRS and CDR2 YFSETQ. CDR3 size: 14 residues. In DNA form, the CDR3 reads TGCGCCAGCAGCTTGGCCGCAGGAAACACTGAAGCTTTCTTT. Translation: CASSLAAGNTEAFF.

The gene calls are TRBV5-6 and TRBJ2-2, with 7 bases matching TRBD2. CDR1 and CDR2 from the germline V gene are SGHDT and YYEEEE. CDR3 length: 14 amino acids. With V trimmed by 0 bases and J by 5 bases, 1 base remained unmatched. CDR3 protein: CASSLDGGTGELFF. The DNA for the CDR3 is TGTGCCAGCAGCTTGGACGGGGGGACCGGGGAGCTGTTTTTT.

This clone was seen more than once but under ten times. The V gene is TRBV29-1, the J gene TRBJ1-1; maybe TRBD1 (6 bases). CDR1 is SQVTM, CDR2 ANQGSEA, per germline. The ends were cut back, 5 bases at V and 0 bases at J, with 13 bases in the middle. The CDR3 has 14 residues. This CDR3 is CSVYTGTLNTEAFF. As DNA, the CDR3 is TGCAGCGTTTACACCGGGACACTGAACACTGAAGCTTTCTTT.

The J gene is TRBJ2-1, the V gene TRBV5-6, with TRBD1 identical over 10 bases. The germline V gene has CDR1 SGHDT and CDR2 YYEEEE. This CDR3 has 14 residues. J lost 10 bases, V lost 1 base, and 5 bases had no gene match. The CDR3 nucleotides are TGTGCCAGCAGCTTGACCGGGACAGGGGTGGAGCAGTTCTTC. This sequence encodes CASSLTGTGVEQFF.

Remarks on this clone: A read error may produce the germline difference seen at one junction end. This CDR3 is CASSEARGGVYSNQPQNF. CDR3 DNA: TGTGCCAGCAGTGAGGCGCGGGGGGGGGTTTATAGCAATCAGCCCCAGAATTTT. The chain joins TRBV6-1 to TRBJ1-5, with TRBD1 as a possible D gene (5 bases). In germline, CDR1 is MNHNS, CDR2 SASEGT. The CDR3 has 18 amino acids.

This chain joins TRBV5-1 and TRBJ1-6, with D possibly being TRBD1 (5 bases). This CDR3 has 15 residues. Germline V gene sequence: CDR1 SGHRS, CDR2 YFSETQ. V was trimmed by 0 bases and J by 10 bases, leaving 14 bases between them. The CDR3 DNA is TGCGCCAGCAGCTTGGATCCCCGGGGGGAGTCACCCCTCCACTTT. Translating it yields CASSLDPRGESPLHF.

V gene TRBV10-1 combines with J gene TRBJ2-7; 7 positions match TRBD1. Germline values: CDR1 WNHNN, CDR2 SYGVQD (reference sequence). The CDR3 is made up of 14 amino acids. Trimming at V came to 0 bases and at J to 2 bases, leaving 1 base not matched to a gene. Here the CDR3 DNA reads TGCGCCAGCAGTGAGTCGACAGGGCCCTACGAGCAGTACTTC. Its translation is CASSESTGPYEQYF.

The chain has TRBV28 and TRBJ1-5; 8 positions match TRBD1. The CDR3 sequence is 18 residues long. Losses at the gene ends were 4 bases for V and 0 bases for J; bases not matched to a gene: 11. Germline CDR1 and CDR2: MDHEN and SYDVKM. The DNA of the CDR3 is TGTGCCAGCAGTTCGGACTTCGAGGGACAGGTTAGCAATCAGCCCCAGCATTTT. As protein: CASSSDFEGQVSNQPQHF.

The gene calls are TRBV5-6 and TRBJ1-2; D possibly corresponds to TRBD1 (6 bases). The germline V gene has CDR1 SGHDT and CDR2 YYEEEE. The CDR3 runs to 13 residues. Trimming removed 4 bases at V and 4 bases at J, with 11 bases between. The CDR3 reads CASSQGTLYGYTF. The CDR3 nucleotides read TGTGCCAGCAGCCAGGGGACCCTCTATGGCTACACCTTC.

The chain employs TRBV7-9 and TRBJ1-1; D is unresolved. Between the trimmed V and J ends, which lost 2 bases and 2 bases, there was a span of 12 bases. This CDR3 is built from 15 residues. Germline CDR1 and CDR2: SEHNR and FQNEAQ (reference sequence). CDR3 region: CASSLSGRRNTEAFF. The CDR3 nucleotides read TGTGCCAGCAGCTTAAGCGGACGGAGAAACACTGAAGCTTTCTTT.

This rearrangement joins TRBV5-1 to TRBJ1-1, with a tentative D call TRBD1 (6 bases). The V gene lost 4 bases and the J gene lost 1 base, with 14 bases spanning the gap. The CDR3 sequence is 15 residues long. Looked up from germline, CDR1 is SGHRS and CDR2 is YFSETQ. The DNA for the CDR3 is TGCGCCAGCAGCGTATTTCAGGGGAGGAACACTGAAGCTTTCTTT. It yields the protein CASSVFQGRNTEAFF.

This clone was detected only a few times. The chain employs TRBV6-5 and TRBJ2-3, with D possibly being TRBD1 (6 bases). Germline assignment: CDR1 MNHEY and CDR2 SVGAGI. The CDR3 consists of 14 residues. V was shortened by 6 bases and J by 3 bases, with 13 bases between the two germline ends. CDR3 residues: CASSPFDRTDTQYF. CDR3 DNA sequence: TGTGCCAGCAGCCCGTTTGACAGGACAGATACGCAGTATTTT.

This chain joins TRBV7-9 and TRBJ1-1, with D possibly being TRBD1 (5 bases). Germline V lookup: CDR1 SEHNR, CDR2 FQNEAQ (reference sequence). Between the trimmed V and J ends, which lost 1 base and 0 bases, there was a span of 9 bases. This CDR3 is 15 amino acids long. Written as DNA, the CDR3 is TGTGCCAGCAGCTTAGGGGCGGACATGAACACTGAAGCTTTCTTT. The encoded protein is CASSLGADMNTEAFF.

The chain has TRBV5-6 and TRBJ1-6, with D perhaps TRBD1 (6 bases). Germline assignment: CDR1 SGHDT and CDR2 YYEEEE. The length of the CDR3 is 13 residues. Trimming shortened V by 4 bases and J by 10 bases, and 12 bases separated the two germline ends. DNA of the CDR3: TGTGCCAGCAGCGATACAGGGTACTCACCCCTCCACTTT. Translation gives CASSDTGYSPLHF.

The CDR3 protein is CASSPGHGYTF. The CDR3, as DNA: TGTGCCAGCAGTCCGGGTCATGGCTACACCTTC. V gene TRBV27 combines with J gene TRBJ1-2; D call uncertain. Germline CDR1 is MNHEY and CDR2 is SMNVEV (reference sequence). The V gene lost 5 bases and the J gene lost 6 bases, with 7 bases spanning the gap. The CDR3 loop spans 11 amino acids.